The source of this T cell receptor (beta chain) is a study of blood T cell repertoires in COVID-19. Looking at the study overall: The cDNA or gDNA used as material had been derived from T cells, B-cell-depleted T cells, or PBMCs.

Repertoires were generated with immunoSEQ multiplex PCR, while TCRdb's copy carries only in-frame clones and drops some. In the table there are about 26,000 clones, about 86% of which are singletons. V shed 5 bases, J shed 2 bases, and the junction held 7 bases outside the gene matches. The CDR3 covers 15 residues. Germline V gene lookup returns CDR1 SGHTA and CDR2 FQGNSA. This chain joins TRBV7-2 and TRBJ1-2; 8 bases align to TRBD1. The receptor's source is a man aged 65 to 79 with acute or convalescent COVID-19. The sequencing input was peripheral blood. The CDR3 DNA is TGTGCCAGCAGCCCGGGACAGGCAGAAAACTATGGCTACACCTTC. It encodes CASSPGQAENYGYTF.